The clone carrying this TCR beta chain has a count of ten or more. Its target is not known. Deletions cut 6 bases from V and 5 bases from J, with 11 bases between. Per the germline V gene, CDR1 is MDHEN and CDR2 is SYDVKM. This CDR3 region has 12 residues. The data were obtained in a study of beta chain bispecific antibodies for T cell cancers. Across the whole study: HPB-ALL carried surface TRBV5-5, while Jurkat carried TRBV12-3.

General study points: Most targeted TRBV signal came from the leukemia cell line cells, not normal T cells. Versus anti-CD19, anti-TRBV12 exposure cut the TRBV12-3 share of TRBV signal by under 99%.

T cells were expanded from blood mononuclear cells for 3 to 4 days with anti-CD3 OKT3 or CD3/CD28 beads. Anti-TRBV12 bispecific coculture of Jurkat cells with normal T cells. Expanded T cells grew in IL-2 (around 110 IU/ml) plus IL-7 (approximately 4.5 ng/ml). Clonotypes were quantified using unique molecular identifier barcodes. In TCRdb, the 5' RACE reads were re-called with MiXCR into one record per CDR3 protein. Of about 20,000 distinct CDR3 sequences in the sample, 2% to 2.5% were seen once. The genes are TRBV28 and TRBJ2-7, with a tentative D call TRBD1 (6 bases). This sequence originates from a human donor in good health. Some clones in this sample may be carry-over from other donors' samples. The source material was healthy donor T cells cultured with leukemia cells, sampled from a culture containing a bispecific antibody targeting TCR Vbeta12. CDR3 sequence: CASRTTGNEQYF. CDR3 in DNA: TGTGCCAGCAGGACAACAGGGAACGAGCAGTACTTC. Filled out from reference TRBV28 and TRBJ2-7, the complete variable domain reads DVKVTQSSRYLVKRTGEKVFLECVQDMDHENMFWYRQDPGLGLRLIYFSYDVKMKEKGDIPEGYSVSREKKERFSLILESASTNQTSMYLCASRTTGNEQYFGPGTRLTVT.